The entry that follows covers one T cell receptor beta chain sequence. Its target is unknown. The authors sequenced patients whose flow cytometry had shown CD8+CD57+ cell expansion. All patients had severe acquired aplastic anemia. Each patient gave a blood sample that was collected before any therapy had been received. The record originates from a study of CD8+CD57+ T cells in acquired aplastic anemia. Study at large: Sorted CD4+ and CD8+ cells yielded DNA averaging around 3.5 ug.

Using genomic DNA as the template, TCR beta VDJ and CDR3 profiling was carried out. TCRdb recomputed calls from the reads with MiXCR, one row per CDR3 protein. This sample carries about 160,000 distinct CDR3 sequences, around 75% of them seen once, and the ten largest clones take approximately 50%. General study findings and limits: A set of roughly 27 CD8+ CDR3 sequences was shared between patients and controls, and these sequences appeared highly expressed in patients.

In germline, CDR1 is SQVTM, CDR2 ANQGSEA. There are 18 residues in the CDR3. The V end was cut by 1 base, the J end by 6 bases, with 24 bases between. This receptor was taken from a human donor with aplastic anemia. The sample consisted of sorted CD4+, CD8+, or CD8+CD57+ T cells (not recorded which) from PBMCs. The chain recombines TRBV29-1 with TRBJ2-2, with D perhaps assigned TRBD1 or TRBD2 (6 bases each). CDR3 sequence: CSVEGIVGGAGEAGELFF. CDR3 coding DNA: TGCAGCGTTGAAGGCATAGTTGGCGGGGCAGGGGAAGCCGGGGAGCTGTTTTTT.